The clone carrying this T cell receptor beta chain was recorded a few times. TCRdb fed the 5' RACE reads into MiXCR, producing one record per CDR3 protein. Of tens of thousands of distinct CDR3 sequences listed, less than 15% are singletons. CDR1 is KGHSH, CDR2 LQKENI, per germline. The CDR3 covers 14 residues. V lost 3 bases to trimming and J lost 3 bases, with 12 bases between them. The sample comes from a study of early T cells in non-severe SARS-CoV-2 infection. The sequence was collected from an adult who was a healthcare worker with PCR-confirmed SARS-CoV-2 infection or an uninfected control (not recorded which). This rearrangement joins TRBV18 to TRBJ2-7; tentative D call: TRBD2 (5 bases). The sample comprised whole blood. The CDR3 here is CASSPAARDYEQYF. The CDR3 DNA reads TGTGCCAGCTCACCCGCAGCTCGGGACTACGAGCAGTACTTC.